One sample yielded the 2 T cell receptor beta chains listed below, sequenced in a study of blood T cells in healthy people across ages. PCR was performed a second time for roughly 6 to 12 cycles using a sample-barcoded 5' primer and a J-beta primer mix. In TCRdb, the 5' RACE reads were re-called with MiXCR into one record per CDR3 protein. Seen here are some 1,000,000 distinct CDR3 sequences, under 30% observed once, and the top ten hold about 0.72%. This sample was shared with a second study, whose subject was T cells of mothers and their children.

Sample: blood. These receptors originate from a girl aged 2 to 10 in good health.

This clonotype occurred a few times. The DNA of the CDR3 is TGTGCCAGCAGCTTAAACGGGAACTTAGTCGGGACCATATATTTT. Amino acid sequence: CASSLNGNLVGTIYF. The gene calls are TRBV7-2 and TRBJ1-3, with D hard to call. Germline V gene sequence: CDR1 SGHTA, CDR2 FQGNSA. The CDR3 has 15 residues. The V and J ends lost 2 bases and 10 bases respectively, with 18 bases between them.

The chain carries TRBV4-1 and TRBJ1-2, with 8 bases matching TRBD1. This CDR3 has 15 amino acids. Germline CDR1 reads MGHRA; CDR2 reads YSYEKL. The junction had 9 bases not matched to a gene; V was cut back by 3 bases and J by 6 bases. Here the CDR3 reads CASSHKRTGYNGYTF. The CDR3 DNA is TGCGCCAGCAGCCACAAGAGGACAGGGTATAATGGCTACACCTTC.